The entry below describes one T cell receptor beta chain. The antigen is undetermined. The sample originates from a study of shared clonotypes between healthy human individuals. About the study: Each donor's CD4 naive and CD4 memory cells filled three plates apiece, CD8 naive two, and CD8 memory one.

Template for every sorted-subset replicate PCR totaled 150 to 250 ng DNA, some 30,000 T cell genomes. Only in-frame clones appear in the TCRdb table, and some are missing; sequencing was by immunoSEQ multiplex PCR. The table records 1.5 million to 2.5 million clones, over 85% of them present only once. Naive CD8 cells comprised CD45RO-negative, CCR7-positively selected cells, excluding terminally differentiated effector memory CD45RA+ cells. V lost 4 bases and J lost 6; bases outside the gene matches: 8. Germline assignment: CDR1 MNHEY and CDR2 SMNVEV (reference sequence). There are 15 residues in the CDR3. Study outcomes and limitations: About 4.5% of naive CD4 clonotypes were common to a handful of donors.

Sequenced material: naive CD8+ T cells sorted from blood. The sequence was obtained from a man between 18 and 29 years old in good health. V gene TRBV27 combines with J gene TRBJ2-7; 11 bases fit TRBD2. DNA of the CDR3: TGTGCCAGCAGTTCACGGCTAGCGGGAGGATTCGAGCAGTACTTC. It encodes CASSSRLAGGFEQYF.